This is a list of T cell receptor beta chains from one sample in a study of blood T cell repertoires in COVID-19. Assay used: immunoSEQ multiplex PCR; TCRdb lists only in-frame clones, some missing. The sample carries approximately 280,000 clones, around 89% recorded once. The specimen sequenced was peripheral blood. The receptors were gathered from a man in his forties with acute or convalescent COVID-19. Each CDR3 is given with its conserved first and last residue. The D gene is left open where the match is weak. Part of the rows lack a size; the others show once, few, many or a class for expanded clones.

TRBV6-5	TRBD1	TRBJ1-2	.	TGTGCCAGCAGTTCGACAGGGGGCAACTATGGCTACACCTTC	CASSSTGGNYGYTF
TRBV5-4	.	TRBJ1-2	.	TGTGCCAGCAGCTTGGGCGGGCGGGGGTCCTTCGGAGGCTACACCTTC	CASSLGGRGSFGGYTF
TRBV18	.	TRBJ1-5	.	TGTGCCAGCTCACCACGAGGGAACGCAGATCAGCCCCAGCATTTT	CASSPRGNADQPQHF
TRBV5-1	.	TRBJ2-3	.	TGCGCCAGCAGCTTGTCTGAGGGCTTGAGCGGGTACACAGATACGCAGTATTTT	CASSLSEGLSGYTDTQYF
TRBV11-2	.	TRBJ1-1	once	TGTGCCAGCAGTTCTATTAGGGGCGTGAACACTGAAGCTTTCTTT	CASSSIRGVNTEAFF
TRBV7-2	TRBD2	TRBJ2-7	.	TGTGCCAGCAGCTTTTTAGCGGGGAGCTCCTACGAGCAGTACTTC	CASSFLAGSSYEQYF
TRBV4-2	.	TRBJ1-2	.	TGTGCCAGCAGCAAGGGGGGGATTTGGAGTGGCTACACCTTC	CASSKGGIWSGYTF
TRBV7-6	TRBD2	TRBJ2-1	.	TGTGCCAGCAGCTTAAACCTAGCGGGGCACGACAATGAGCAGTTCTTC	CASSLNLAGHDNEQFF
TRBV2	TRBD1	TRBJ1-3	once	TGTGCCAGCAGCCAAACAGGGGGAGGAAACACCATATATTTT	CASSQTGGGNTIYF
TRBV4-2	TRBD2	TRBJ2-3	.	TGTGCCAGCAGCCAAGAAGGACAGCGGGGGGGCGATACGCAGTATTTT	CASSQEGQRGGDTQYF
TRBV28	.	TRBJ1-1	.	TGTGCCAGCACCATAACTCCCGGAGCTTTCGAAGCTTTCTTT	CASTITPGAFEAFF
TRBV19	TRBD2	TRBJ2-7	.	TGTGCCAGTAGTATGGGACTAGCGGAGGGGCAGTACTTC	CASSMGLAEGQYF
TRBV12-5	.	TRBJ1-6	.	TGTGCTAGTGGTTTGTTCTACTCCTATAATTCACCCCTCCACTTT	CASGLFYSYNSPLHF
TRBV19	TRBD1	TRBJ2-3	.	TGTGCCAGTAGTTCCTACCGACAGGGAGCAGATACGCAGTATTTT	CASSSYRQGADTQYF
TRBV10-3	TRBD1	TRBJ2-3	.	TGTGCCATCAGGGGACGGACAGGGGAAGATACGCAGTATTTT	CAIRGRTGEDTQYF
TRBV18	TRBD1	TRBJ2-7	.	TGTGCCAGCTCACCACAAAGAGAGACAGGGGTTCCCTACGAGCAGTACTTC	CASSPQRETGVPYEQYF
TRBV7-8	.	TRBJ1-4	.	TGTGCCAGCAGCTTATATGGAGGGCAGTCTAATGAAAAACTGTTTTTT	CASSLYGGQSNEKLFF
TRBV10-3	.	TRBJ1-2	once	TGTGCCACCGGGAAGGGGGCTAACTATGGCTACACCTTC	CATGKGANYGYTF
TRBV24-1	.	TRBJ2-1	.	TGTGCCACCAGTGATTTCCACCCAGGCGGGGAGCAGTTCTTC	CATSDFHPGGEQFF
TRBV24-1	.	TRBJ1-3	.	TGTGCCACCAGTGACAGGGCTTCTGGAAACACCATATATTTT	CATSDRASGNTIYF